This T cell receptor (beta chain) was captured in a study of PD-1 blockade in classical Hodgkin lymphoma (dated by TCRdb to about 2020). About the investigation overall: Nivolumab dosing was 3 mg/kg intravenously every 2 weeks, continuing until either disease progression or unacceptable toxicity. To define a peripheral blood immune signature of response to PD-1 blockade in classical Hodgkin lymphoma, the study combined TCR beta sequencing with CyTOF. What the work shows at the level of the full study, not this receptor alone: Among trial patients, those achieving complete response had baseline diversity similar to that of newly diagnosed patients, while diversity was significantly lower in partial responders and progressors. A significant rise by C4D1 was seen in CD4+ but not CD8+ TCR diversity (p=0.0027 vs p=0.16), with the rise being most apparent in complete responders (p=0.02). Lower diversity was observed in patients in whom nivolumab was started less than 1 year after ASCT, and these patients were excluded from later analyses so that confounding by immune reconstitution would be avoided. Baseline TCR diversity was reported to be lower in newly diagnosed patients than in healthy donors, and even lower in relapsed/refractory patients. The study covered only a single clinical trial cohort, and the causes of the repertoire differences, possibly disease activity or prior therapy, were still not defined.

Points on this clone: Its binding antigen is unknown. Per-base quality was not reported, and no clone a single base away is much larger than it.

The Qiagen DNeasy kit was used to extract genomic DNA both from unsorted PBMCs and from the negatively selected CD4+ and CD8+ fractions. TCR beta CDR3 regions were amplified by immunoSEQ multiplex PCR using primers annealing to V and J segments. A synthetic immune receptor repertoire was used to minimize amplification bias, and any residual bias was removed computationally once sequencing was done. The original methods were these. Repertoire diversity was quantified as the Shannon entropy index using custom Python scripts. The unsorted, CD4+ and CD8+ repertoires were each analyzed separately, with the exception of combined analyses, where CD4+ and CD8+ sequences were merged in silico. Clonal expansion was defined as a frequency increase of at least 2-fold after treatment compared with C1D1, and clones undetected at baseline were assigned a pseudocount of 0.5. Clones with 0 or 1 copy at C1D1 were defined as singleton clones, while clones with 2 or more copies were defined as non-singleton clones. Clones expanded in unsorted samples were assigned a CD4+, CD8+ or unknown annotation through matching of protein sequences in sorted samples from the same patient. Wilcoxon tests on paired samples were used to test changes in diversity from C1D1 to C4D1. TCRdb holds this immuneACCESS table with in-frame rearrangements only. Some clones are missing; in checked studies, unresolved V genes explain under half, and the rest has no known cause. From that table come the V and J calls and clone size; the DNA was used to work out D and trimming. The table for this sample lists 57,000 or so clones; around nine tenths of them were counted only once. The top ten hold 7% to 8.5% of the sample.

In light of the paper, this sample's time point label describes: cycle 4 day 1 (C4D1), after five to seven weeks of nivolumab. All trial patients had relapsed after autologous stem cell transplantation, with cohorts A, B and C differing in prior brentuximab vedotin exposure. The trial cohort included some 53 patients with relapsed/refractory classical Hodgkin lymphoma, and each patient had a best overall response of complete response, partial response or progressive disease. In the multi-cohort phase II CheckMate 205 trial, trial patients received single-agent nivolumab. An independent review committee assessed best overall response by applying the 2007 International Working Group response criteria. Trial PBMCs were obtained immediately prior to nivolumab initiation (C1D1) and on therapy at cycle 2 day 1 and cycle 4 day 1. Peripheral blood was collected in 8 mL Vacutainer Cell Preparation Tubes, from which PBMCs were isolated by centrifugation and then cryopreserved.

Relative to germline, V is 0 bases shorter and J is 3 bases shorter, with 6 bases between their ends. The germline V gene provides CDR1 SGHVS and CDR2 FQNEAQ. The CDR3 sequence holds 13 residues, the cysteine and phenylalanine included. Just the 39-base CDR3 DNA is kept, in frame starting at base 1. The chain couples TRBV7-8 to TRBJ2-7; no D gene is confidently identified. The receptor comes from a human donor with classical Hodgkin lymphoma. Sample: peripheral blood mononuclear cells (PBMCs), taken before the fourth cycle of nivolumab. The DNA sequence is given as TGTGCCAGCAGCTTAGCGCTCAGCTACGAGCAGTACTTC. The resulting protein is CASSLALSYEQYF.